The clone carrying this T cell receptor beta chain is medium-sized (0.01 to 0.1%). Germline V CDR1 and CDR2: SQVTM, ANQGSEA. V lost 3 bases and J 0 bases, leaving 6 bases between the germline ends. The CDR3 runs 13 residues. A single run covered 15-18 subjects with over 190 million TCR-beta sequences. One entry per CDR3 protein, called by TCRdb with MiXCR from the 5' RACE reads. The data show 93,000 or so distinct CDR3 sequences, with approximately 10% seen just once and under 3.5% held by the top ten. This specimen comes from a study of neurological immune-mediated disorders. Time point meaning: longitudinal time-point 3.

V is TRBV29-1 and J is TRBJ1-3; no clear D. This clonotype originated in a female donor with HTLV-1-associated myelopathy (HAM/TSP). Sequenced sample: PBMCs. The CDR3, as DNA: TGCAGCGTTGAGAGTAACTCTGGAAACACCATATATTTT. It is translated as CSVESNSGNTIYF.